What follows is one T cell receptor (beta chain) and its context. As yet, its antigen is unknown. It may be a read error: a sequence one base away is much more abundant. TCRdb fed the 5' RACE reads into MiXCR, producing one record per CDR3 protein. The sample contains fewer than 200,000 distinct CDR3 sequences, around 19% of which appear only once. The record originates from a study of CD8 T cells in ankylosing spondylitis. Notes on the study in general: There was reportedly significant enrichment of clones that were disease-linked in matched ankylosing spondylitis synovial fluid.

Germline CDR1 reads KGHDR; CDR2 reads SFDVKD. The CDR3 covers 16 residues. The V gene is TRBV24-1, the J gene TRBJ2-1; D call uncertain. Sequenced sample: blood, either unsorted or a sorted T cell fraction (not recorded which). This TCR was recovered from a male donor with ankylosing spondylitis or in good health (not recorded which). CDR3: CATSDPRSYGYNGQFF. CDR3 DNA: TGTGCCACCAGTGATCCGAGGTCCTATGGCTACAATGGGCAGTTCTTC.